Below, one T cell receptor (beta chain) is given with its context. Its antigen is unknown. Within one base of it there is no much larger clone, and no base qualities were kept. This sample is part of a study of blood T cell repertoires in COVID-19 (dated by TCRdb to 2018 to 2021). A note on the overall study: The collaborator samples originated in the United States, Italy and Spain and spanned the acute and convalescent phases of COVID-19. The material from the prospective study consisted of cDNA or gDNA derived from T cells, B-cell-depleted T cells, or PBMCs. The dataset comprised deeply sampled blood TCRbeta repertoires from subjects exposed to, actively infected with, or recovered from COVID-19. The repertoires were released in a freely available public database intended as a resource for research on the immune response to SARS-CoV-2. Samples were obtained from the ongoing ImmuneRACE study (first 160 participants) and from 1,200 or so subjects provided by 6 global collaborators. Sample metadata almost always included a de-identified subject ID, COVID-19 status, age in years and sex. Where available, HLA class I and class II types were taken from metadata supplied by the sample provider and were not determined by assay-based typing. The full study reports these points: The quantity of clinical and demographic metadata differed by source and by participant and was supplied without curation.

Inclusive of the bounding cysteine and phenylalanine, the CDR3 is 14 residues long. Only the CDR3 DNA stays, 42 bases, in frame from base 1. Via the germline V gene, CDR1 is SGDLS and CDR2 YYNGEE. The germline V end is reduced by 4 bases and the J end by 5 bases; junction bases left unmatched: 7. Collaborating institutions collected whole blood in K2EDTA tubes following their own protocols. For TCRbeta analysis, collaborator samples were shipped as frozen whole blood, as isolated PBMCs, or as DNA extracted from either sample type. TCRbeta CDR3 regions were amplified from genomic DNA using the immunoSEQ Assay, a bias-controlled multiplex PCR. The paper's data handling went like this. The number of nucleated cells in each sample was estimated from the amplification of reference gene primers within the assay. To quantify the absolute abundance of each unique TCRbeta CDR3 rearrangement, sequence reads were collapsed and filtered. For each sample, productive Simpson clonality was calculated by taking the square root of Simpson's diversity index across productive rearrangements. Drawn from immuneACCESS, this table holds only the in-frame rearrangements with V and J called that TCRdb kept. Clones are partly lost; checked studies trace under half to an unresolved V gene and leave the rest unexplained. Clone size and V and J calls were adopted from that table, with D and trimming inferred from the DNA. This sample lists 150,000 or so clones; 65% to 85% were detected once. The ten largest clones take up under 5% of the sample.

This sequence was found in a woman aged 55-75 years with acute or convalescent COVID-19. The sequencing sample was made of peripheral blood. The V and J genes are TRBV9 and TRBJ1-2; TRBD1 matches 8 bases in the middle. The DNA sequence is as follows: TGTGCCAGCAGCCCGGACAGGGACTTTTATGGCTACACCTTC. It translates to CASSPDRDFYGYTF.